What follows are 28 T cell receptor beta chains derived from one specimen sequenced in a study of T cells in Graves' hyperthyroidism and ophthalmopathy. Amplification targeted TCR beta CDR3 regions from RNA transcripts. A set of HTBI primers served as the primers for a first-round RT-PCR of the TCR CDR3. MiXCR was run by TCRdb on the multiplex PCR reads, yielding one entry per CDR3 protein. The sample consists of some 620,000 distinct CDR3 sequences, around 15% of them appearing once. The sample comprised blood. These receptors were collected from a woman between 25 and 40 years old with Graves' hyperthyroidism.

The rearrangement joins TRBV27 to TRBJ2-2; D is unresolved. This CDR3 is 15 amino acids long. Germline CDR1 MNHEY, CDR2 SMNVEV (reference sequence). Trimming took off 2 bases at V and 4 bases at J, with 11 bases between the two ends. The CDR3 spells CASSLGPYSTGELFF. In DNA, the CDR3 is TGTGCCAGCAGTTTAGGGCCATACTCCACCGGGGAGCTGTTTTTT.

This clonotype was recorded at least ten times. The genes are TRBV3-1 and TRBJ2-1, with D tentatively TRBD2 (8 bases). CDR1 and CDR2 (germline): LGHDT, YNNKEL (reference sequence). This CDR3 spans 16 amino acids. The V and J ends lost 1 base and 12 bases respectively, with 22 bases between them. CDR3 sequence: CASSQVQGLEGAGQFF. DNA of the CDR3: TGTGCCAGCAGCCAAGTTCAGGGACTAGAGGGGGCAGGGCAGTTCTTC.

This clonotype was counted many times. This chain joins TRBV2 and TRBJ2-3, with D possibly TRBD2 on 6 matching bases. Germline CDR1 and CDR2: SNHLY and FYNNEI. The CDR3 extends over 16 amino acids. V shed 2 bases and J shed 6 bases, with 18 bases lying between them. CDR3 loop: CASSEPGTSRVDTQYF. The CDR3 DNA sequence: TGTGCCAGCAGTGAACCTGGGACTTCACGGGTGGATACGCAGTATTTT.

In regard to this clonotype: Lacking the conserved final phenylalanine or tryptophan, this CDR3 likely reflects a read error. The chain couples TRBV13 to TRBJ2-7, with D unclear. This CDR3 spans 14 amino acids. V was cut by 4 bases and J by 0 bases, with 10 bases left in between. Germline V lookup: CDR1 PRHDT, CDR2 FYEKMQ (reference sequence). The CDR3 coding sequence is TGTGCCAGCAGCTCCGGCACGAGCTCCTACGAGCAGTACCTC. Amino acids: CASSSGTSSYEQYL.

This sequence joins TRBV5-1 and TRBJ2-6, with no clear D. Germline loops: CDR1 SGHRS, CDR2 YFSETQ. This CDR3 has 15 amino acids. With 0 bases removed from V and 3 bases from J, the gap between germline ends came to 7 bases. CDR3 residues: CASSLGWSGANVLTF. CDR3 coding DNA: TGCGCCAGCAGCTTGGGATGGAGTGGGGCCAACGTCCTGACTTTC.

Ten or more counts support this clonotype. The chain links TRBV11-2 to TRBJ2-1; no clear D. There are 15 residues in the CDR3. V lost 5 bases and J 3 bases, leaving 14 bases between the germline ends. Germline V CDR1 and CDR2: SGHAT, FQNNGV. CDR3 nucleotide sequence: TGTGCCAGCAGCCACACTATGGAAGGCTACAATGAGCAGTTCTTC. Translated, it gives CASSHTMEGYNEQFF.

This clonotype has more than one count but fewer than ten. The genes are TRBV20-1 and TRBJ2-5; 7 bases match TRBD2. Trimming cost V 2 bases and J 12 bases; bases outside gene matches: 9. The CDR3 runs to 12 residues. Germline V lookup: CDR1 DFQATT, CDR2 SNEGSKA (reference sequence). CDR3 DNA: TGCAGTGCTAGACAGGGCTTTGGGAGGGAGTACTTC. Translation: CSARQGFGREYF.

Remarks on this clonotype: With a much larger clone just one base away, this may be a read error. The chain uses TRBV12-3 or TRBV12-4 and TRBJ2-1, with D tentatively TRBD1 or TRBD2 (6 bases each). V lost 5 bases, J lost 3 bases, and 20 bases lay in between. The length of the CDR3 is 17 residues. CDR3 sequence reads: CASSKQVGGARYNEQFF. The CDR3 region has the DNA TGTGCCAGCAGTAAGCAAGTGGGGGGCGCCCGCTACAATGAGCAGTTCTTC.

This clonotype was found many times. The chain is built from TRBV3-1 and TRBJ2-7; 12 bases match TRBD2. Trimming took 4 bases from V and 1 from J; bases not matched to a gene: 8. This CDR3 has 17 residues. Germline V lookup: CDR1 LGHDT, CDR2 YNNKEL (reference sequence). The CDR3 here is CASSRGPGLAGSYEQYF. CDR3 bases: TGTGCCAGCAGCCGAGGACCCGGACTAGCGGGGTCCTACGAGCAGTACTTC.

This clonotype was recorded at least ten times. The chain carries TRBV7-8 and TRBJ2-7, with 9 bases lining up with TRBD1. Germline CDR1 and CDR2: SGHVS and FQNEAQ. Trimming removed 4 bases from V and 4 bases from J; junction bases left unmatched: 11. The CDR3 loop spans 16 amino acids. The CDR3 region has the DNA TGTGCCAGCAGCTCAGACCCGGGGACAGGGAGGTACGAGCAGTACTTC. It encodes CASSSDPGTGRYEQYF.

The J gene is TRBJ1-2, the V gene TRBV6-2 or TRBV6-3, with TRBD1 as a possible D gene (5 bases). Germline values: CDR1 MNHEY, CDR2 SVGEGT. This CDR3 spans 15 amino acids. With 1 base removed from V and 2 bases from J, the gap between germline ends came to 11 bases. As DNA, the CDR3 is TGTGCCAGCAGTTACTTCGGGACGGAGAACTATGGCTACACCTTC. The encoded protein is CASSYFGTENYGYTF.

For this clonotype: The junction differs from germline at one of its ends, possibly a read error. The rearrangement uses TRBV18 and TRBJ2-3, with D perhaps matching TRBD1 or TRBD2 (5 bases each). The CDR3 loop spans 16 amino acids. Germline V gene sequence: CDR1 KGHSH, CDR2 LQKENI. CDR3: CASPPRAAQGTDTQYF. The CDR3 region has the DNA TGTGCCAGCCCACCGAGGGCCGCCCAAGGGACCGATACGCAGTATTTT.

This clonotype was picked up many times. The genes are TRBV28 and TRBJ2-7; D remains ambiguous. This CDR3 is 12 amino acids long. V was pared by 7 bases and J by 4 bases, with 11 bases between. The germline gives CDR1 MDHEN, CDR2 SYDVKM. The CDR3 DNA reads TGTGCCAGCAAGGGCAAATTATACGAGCAGTACTTC. This translates into CASKGKLYEQYF.

The chain employs TRBV18 and TRBJ1-1; the D is unclear. CDR3 length: 16 residues. The germline CDR1 and CDR2 sequences are KGHSH and LQKENI. The ends were cut back, 3 bases at V and 4 bases at J, with 18 bases in the middle. CDR3 residues: CASSPDQVGTGTEAFF. The CDR3 DNA follows: TGTGCCAGCTCACCGGATCAGGTGGGAACGGGCACTGAAGCTTTCTTT.

The chain uses TRBV28 and TRBJ2-2; TRBD1 matches at 8 bases. The V gene end was trimmed by 5 bases and the J gene end by 5 bases; junction bases not matched to a gene: 10. CDR1 and CDR2 (germline): MDHEN, SYDVKM. The CDR3 contains 16 residues. CDR3 protein: CASSDDRGIGTGELFF. In nucleotides, the CDR3 is TGTGCCAGCAGTGATGACAGGGGCATTGGGACCGGGGAGCTGTTTTTT.

The chain carries TRBV28 and TRBJ2-7; D possibly corresponds to TRBD2 (5 bases). Looked up from germline, CDR1 is MDHEN and CDR2 is SYDVKM. The CDR3 sequence is 14 residues long. The V end was cut by 8 bases, the J end by 0 bases, with 14 bases between. The CDR3: CASSTPGSSYEQYF. CDR3 nucleotide sequence: TGTGCCAGCTCAACACCGGGGTCCTCCTACGAGCAGTACTTC.

In its sample, this clonotype was seen a few times. This chain links TRBV2 with TRBJ1-5, with D possibly being TRBD1 (5 bases). The CDR3 has 16 amino acids. Germline CDR1 reads SNHLY; CDR2 reads FYNNEI. Trimming cost V 1 base and J 1 base, with 11 bases left between them. As DNA, the CDR3 is TGTGCCAGCAGTGAAGTCTCAAGGGGAAGCAATCAGCCCCAGCATTTT. It specifies CASSEVSRGSNQPQHF.

This clonotype came up many times. The chain joins TRBV6-2 or TRBV6-3 to TRBJ2-7; 9 bases map to TRBD1. The germline V gene has CDR1 MNHEY and CDR2 SVGEGT. The junction had 11 bases not matched to a gene; V was cut back by 5 bases and J by 6 bases. The CDR3 is 15 residues long. The CDR3 spells CASSRRGTGNGEQYF. In DNA, the CDR3 is TGTGCCAGCAGTCGAAGGGGGACAGGGAACGGCGAGCAGTACTTC.

Turning to this clonotype: With a much larger clone just one base away, this may be a read error. The V gene is TRBV7-3, the J gene TRBJ2-2; 11 bases match TRBD2. This CDR3 is 19 amino acids long. In germline, CDR1 is SGHTA, CDR2 FQGTGA. The CDR3: CVSSPNHPGLAGNTGELFF. The CDR3 DNA reads as TGTGTCAGCAGCCCAAATCATCCTGGACTAGCGGGGAACACCGGGGAGCTGTTTTTT.

This clonotype was seen repeatedly, ten times or more. V is TRBV28 and J is TRBJ2-7; 7 bases map to TRBD1. V shed 6 bases and J 7 bases; nucleotides not matched to a gene: 3. This CDR3 comprises 11 residues. CDR1 MDHEN and CDR2 SYDVKM come from the germline V gene. This chain's CDR3 is CASRHRGEQYF. The CDR3 bases are TGTGCCAGCAGGCACAGGGGAGAGCAGTACTTC.

J is TRBJ2-3 and V is TRBV6-2 or TRBV6-3, with 7 nucleotides matching TRBD2. The CDR3 sequence is 15 residues long. The germline CDR1 and CDR2 sequences are MNHEY and SVGEGT. V lost 9 bases and J lost 4; bases outside the gene matches: 13. The chain's CDR3 is CARTGRVRGADTQYF. CDR3 coding DNA: TGTGCCAGAACGGGGAGGGTTCGGGGGGCAGATACGCAGTATTTT.

This clonotype was counted ten times or more. V and J are TRBV11-3 and TRBJ2-7; D is unclear. Germline V gene data show CDR1 as SGHNT and CDR2 as YENEEA. The CDR3 runs to 14 residues. The V end was cut by 7 bases, the J end by 2 bases, with 15 bases between. The CDR3 coding sequence is TGTGCCAGCACCCCCCTCCGACCAACCTACGAGCAGTACTTC. It translates to CASTPLRPTYEQYF.

The table lists this clonotype with a few counts. The chain couples TRBV12-3 or TRBV12-4 to TRBJ2-7; 8 nucleotides match TRBD1. Unmatched junction bases numbered 9, after V lost 8 bases and J lost 3 bases. This CDR3 region has 14 residues. The chain's CDR3 is CASYGQGVGYEQYF. The DNA of the CDR3 is TGTGCCAGCTACGGACAGGGAGTAGGCTACGAGCAGTACTTC.

This chain connects TRBV30 to TRBJ2-7, with TRBD2 matching 13 bases. The V and J ends lost 2 bases and 7 bases, in that order; junction bases with no gene match: 8. The CDR3 totals 15 residues. Germline CDR1 and CDR2: GTSNPN and SVGIG (reference sequence). CDR3 protein: CAWSQGLAGAQEQYF. In DNA form, the CDR3 reads TGTGCCTGGAGTCAAGGACTAGCGGGAGCACAGGAGCAGTACTTC.

The J gene is TRBJ2-5, the V gene TRBV6-2 or TRBV6-3; 7 nucleotides agree with TRBD2. V shed 9 bases and J 4 bases; nucleotides not matched to a gene: 8. This CDR3 contains 13 residues. Germline CDR1 and CDR2: MNHEY and SVGEGT. The CDR3 spells CASGLGDVETQYF. The CDR3 region has the DNA TGTGCCAGTGGACTAGGTGATGTAGAGACCCAGTACTTC.

On this clonotype itself: A clone one base away is much larger, so this may be a read error. The chain recombines TRBV30 with TRBJ1-1, with 7 nucleotides matching TRBD1. CDR1 is GTSNPN and CDR2 is SVGIG in the germline V gene (reference sequence). The CDR3 is 13 residues long. The CDR3 nucleotides read TGTGCCGGGAGTGTTAGCGCAGGGGGTGAAGCTTTCTTT. It is translated as CAGSVSAGGEAFF.

A note on this clonotype: One base away lies a much larger clone, so this may be a sequencing read error. The CDR3 region is CASSPARQVTGERFF. Here the CDR3 DNA reads TGTGCCAGCTCACCTGCAAGACAGGTCACCGGGGAGCGGTTTTTT. This chain connects TRBV18 to TRBJ2-2; tentatively, D is TRBD1 (6 bases). This CDR3 comprises 15 residues. Germline-derived CDR1 and CDR2 are KGHSH and LQKENI. Filled out from reference TRBV18 and TRBJ2-2, the complete variable domain reads NAGVMQNPRHLVRRRGQEARLRCSPMKGHSHVYWYRQLPEEGLKFMVYLQKENIIDESGMPKERFSAEFPKEGPSILRIQQVVRGDSAAYFCASSPARQVTGERFFGEGSRLTVL.

The gene calls are TRBV3-1 and TRBJ2-2; perhaps TRBD2 as D (6 bases). Trimming removed 4 bases from V and 7 bases from J, with 13 bases in between. Germline V gene sequence: CDR1 LGHDT, CDR2 YNNKEL (reference sequence). The CDR3 is 14 residues long. In nucleotides, the CDR3 is TGTGCCAGCAGCCGGACGCGGGGTAGCGGGGAGCTGTTTTTT. This gives the protein CASSRTRGSGELFF.